Following are 21 T cell receptor beta chains from one sample sequenced in a study of T cell responses to AZD1222 COVID-19 vaccine. The repertoire was sequenced with immunoSEQ multiplex PCR; TCRdb's copy has only in-frame clones and lacks some. Of some 110,000 clones listed, roughly 80% are singletons. Specimen: peripheral blood, collected on day 0 of AZD1222 vaccination. These receptor sequences come from an adult in good health.

As for this clone: Other DNA sequences in the sample encode the same CDR3. The chain combines TRBV6-2 or TRBV6-3 with TRBJ1-1; tentative D call: TRBD1 (5 bases). CDR1 MNHEY and CDR2 SVGEGT come from the germline V gene. Trimming cost V 0 bases and J 5 bases, with 10 bases left between them. The CDR3 covers 14 residues. CDR3 nucleotides: TGTGCCAGCAGTTACTCCGGGGGAGGGACTGAAGCTTTCTTT. Translated, it gives CASSYSGGGTEAFF.

The V and J genes are TRBV6-5 and TRBJ1-2, with D uncertain. The CDR3 is 14 residues long. The V end was cut by 4 bases, the J end by 8 bases, with 17 bases between. The germline CDR1 and CDR2 sequences are MNHEY and SVGAGI. The CDR3 region is CASSLGTSGLGYTF. The CDR3 region has the DNA TGTGCCAGCAGTTTGGGAACAAGCGGGTTGGGCTACACCTTC.

V and J are TRBV7-8 and TRBJ2-1, with 8 positions matching TRBD1. The junction had 12 bases not matched to a gene; V was cut back by 3 bases and J by 8 bases. The CDR3 covers 16 residues. CDR1 and CDR2 (germline): SGHVS, FQNEAQ. The CDR3 DNA reads as TGTGCCAGCAGCTTCTCTTTATGGACAGGGATCGATGAGCAGTTCTTC. Encoded protein: CASSFSLWTGIDEQFF.

The chain recombines TRBV28 with TRBJ1-6; the match to TRBD1 covers 9 bases. Germline lookup yields CDR1 MDHEN and CDR2 SYDVKM. V was clipped by 5 bases and J by 9 bases; unmatched bases: 11. CDR3 size: 16 residues. DNA for the CDR3: TGTGCCAGCAGTGCCCAGACAGGGGGGCAGGGTTCACCCCTCCACTTT. Its protein product is CASSAQTGGQGSPLHF.

The chain joins TRBV6-2 or TRBV6-3 to TRBJ2-2; D is unclear. CDR1 MNHEY and CDR2 SVGEGT come from the germline V gene. The CDR3 has 14 amino acids. Trimming left V 2 bases short and J 1 base short, with 5 bases between. Here the CDR3 reads CASSYHGNTGELFF. CDR3 nucleotides: TGTGCCAGCAGTTACCACGGGAACACCGGGGAGCTGTTTTTT.

The V gene is TRBV4-3, the J gene TRBJ2-1, with 7 bases fitting TRBD2. Trimming cost V 1 base and J 6 bases; bases outside gene matches: 6. Per germline, CDR1 LGHNA and CDR2 YSLEER. The CDR3 extends over 15 amino acids. CDR3 nucleotide sequence: TGCGCCAGCAGCCAAGGTCTAGCGGCGAGCAATGAGCAGTTCTTC. Translation gives CASSQGLAASNEQFF.

The J gene is TRBJ1-4, the V gene TRBV5-1; maybe TRBD1 (6 bases). This CDR3 spans 14 amino acids. V dropped 4 bases and J dropped 8 bases, with 15 bases sitting between them. Per the germline V gene, CDR1 is SGHRS and CDR2 is YFSETQ. The CDR3 region is CASSATYRDEKLFF. In DNA form, the CDR3 reads TGCGCCAGCAGCGCAACCTACAGGGACGAAAAACTGTTTTTT.

The sample holds one count of this clone. This sequence joins TRBV2 and TRBJ2-2; D not certain. CDR3 length: 11 amino acids. Germline values: CDR1 SNHLY, CDR2 FYNNEI. V dropped 6 bases and J dropped 7 bases, with 6 bases sitting between them. The CDR3 DNA sequence: TGTGCCAGCAGGGCGAGCGGGGAGCTGTTTTTT. It is translated as CASRASGELFF.

This clone has more than one count but fewer than ten. The chain uses TRBV24-1 and TRBJ1-2; D gene uncertain. The germline gives CDR1 KGHDR, CDR2 SFDVKD. There are 12 residues in the CDR3. V gave up 1 base and J gave up 6 bases, with 5 bases separating them. DNA for the CDR3: TGTGCCACCAGTGATTTAGCTGATGGCTACACCTTC. Its translation: CATSDLADGYTF.

The gene calls are TRBV4-2 and TRBJ1-6; TRBD1 is a possible D gene (6 bases). Trimming took 1 base from V and 8 from J, leaving 12 bases between them. Per the germline V gene, CDR1 is LGHNA and CDR2 is YNFKEQ. The CDR3 is made up of 15 amino acids. This CDR3 is CASSQGPDSYSPLHF. The CDR3 nucleotides read TGTGCCAGCAGCCAAGGACCGGACAGTTATTCACCCCTCCACTTT.

The J gene is TRBJ1-3, the V gene TRBV5-4, with D unclear. V was clipped by 0 bases and J by 0 bases, with 7 bases between them. The CDR3 is made up of 15 amino acids. Germline CDR1 reads SGHNT; CDR2 reads YYREEE (reference sequence). The DNA for the CDR3 is TGTGCCAGCAGCTTGGACACTTTCTCTGGAAACACCATATATTTT. Its protein is CASSLDTFSGNTIYF.

This chain uses TRBV5-1 with TRBJ2-1, with a weak D call TRBD2 (7 bases). The length of the CDR3 is 16 residues. CDR1 and CDR2 (germline): SGHRS, YFSETQ. The V end lost 0 bases, the J end lost 7 bases, and 17 bases lay between the germline ends. CDR3 sequence reads: CASSLDPGGAGNEQFF. The CDR3 DNA is TGCGCCAGCAGCTTGGATCCGGGGGGCGCGGGAAATGAGCAGTTCTTC.

The rearrangement uses TRBV7-2 and TRBJ2-1; no clear D. CDR3 length equals 14 residues. The V and J ends lost 1 base and 2 bases respectively, with 6 bases between them. Germline V gives CDR1 SGHTA, CDR2 FQGNSA. CDR3 residues: CASSLGLAYNEQFF. In DNA, the CDR3 is TGTGCCAGCAGCTTAGGTTTAGCCTACAATGAGCAGTTCTTC.

This clone is deemed medium-sized. The chain joins TRBV25-1 to TRBJ1-4, with 12 bases identical to TRBD1. Germline lookup yields CDR1 MGHDK and CDR2 SYGVNS. The V segment lost 1 base and the J segment 8 bases; nucleotides outside the gene matches: 2. This CDR3 region has 15 residues. The CDR3 protein is CASSEWGTGGEKLFF. The CDR3 nucleotides are TGTGCCAGCAGTGAATGGGGGACAGGGGGCGAAAAACTGTTTTTT.

The chain is built from TRBV7-8 and TRBJ1-4; D is undetermined. The V end was cut by 5 bases, the J end by 3 bases, with 13 bases between. CDR1 SGHVS and CDR2 FQNEAQ come from the germline V gene. The CDR3 length is 15 residues. The CDR3 loop reads CASSLDGRSNEKLFF. The CDR3 DNA is TGTGCCAGCAGCCTAGATGGGCGGTCTAATGAAAAACTGTTTTTT.

This clone occurred once. V is TRBV7-9 and J is TRBJ1-3; TRBD1 is a possible D gene (6 bases). This CDR3 comprises 18 residues. With 6 bases removed from V and 0 bases from J, the gap between germline ends came to 21 bases. Germline CDR1 and CDR2: SEHNR and FQNEAQ (reference sequence). CDR3 sequence: CASSRRMDSTLSGNTIYF. The DNA of the CDR3 is TGTGCCAGCAGTCGGAGAATGGACAGTACCCTCTCTGGAAACACCATATATTTT.

The DNA of the CDR3 is TGCGCCAGCAGCCAAGAGCAGATTCTCATGAACACTGAAGCTTTCTTT. This encodes CASSQEQILMNTEAFF. This chain uses TRBV4-1 with TRBJ1-1, with D unresolved. CDR1 and CDR2 from the germline V gene are MGHRA and YSYEKL. The CDR3 is 16 amino acids. V lost 0 bases and J lost 0, with 11 bases in between.

The chain combines TRBV7-9 with TRBJ2-7; 15 nucleotides align to TRBD2. J gave up 2 bases and V 6 bases, and 8 bases lay outside the gene matches. This CDR3 has 17 residues. The V gene's germline CDR1 is SEHNR and CDR2 FQNEAQ (reference sequence). The CDR3 loop reads CASSRGLAGGNTYEQYF. The CDR3 DNA is TGTGCCAGCAGTAGGGGACTAGCGGGGGGAAACACCTACGAGCAGTACTTC. The full variable domain, rest sourced from reference TRBV7-9 and TRBJ2-7, is DTGVSQNPRHKITKRGQNVTFRCDPISEHNRLYWYRQTLGQGPEFLTYFQNEAQLEKSRLLSDRFSAERPKGSFSTLEIQRTEQGDSAMYLCASSRGLAGGNTYEQYFGPGTRLTVT.

The chain joins TRBV7-9 to TRBJ1-2; D ambiguous. Trimming cost V 5 bases and J 4 bases, with 14 bases left between them. The length of the CDR3 is 14 residues. Looked up from germline, CDR1 is SEHNR and CDR2 is FQNEAQ (reference sequence). CDR3 loop: CASSVLVAGYGYTF. Written as DNA, the CDR3 is TGTGCCAGCAGCGTCTTAGTGGCAGGCTATGGCTACACCTTC.

V usage is TRBV7-2 and J usage is TRBJ2-3; the match to TRBD1 covers 11 bases. The germline CDR1 and CDR2 sequences are SGHTA and FQGNSA. J gave up 4 bases and V 2 bases, and 2 bases lay outside the gene matches. CDR3 size: 15 residues. The CDR3 bases are TGTGCCAGCAGCTTACTGGGACAGGGGGCAGATACGCAGTATTTT. This gives the protein CASSLLGQGADTQYF.

The J gene is TRBJ1-2, the V gene TRBV28; no clear D. The CDR3 is 12 residues long. The germline CDR1 and CDR2 sequences are MDHEN and SYDVKM. Trimming shortened V by 6 bases and J by 4 bases, and 9 bases separated the two germline ends. The CDR3 reads CASSFMAYGYTF. Here the CDR3 DNA reads TGTGCCAGCAGCTTTATGGCCTATGGCTACACCTTC.